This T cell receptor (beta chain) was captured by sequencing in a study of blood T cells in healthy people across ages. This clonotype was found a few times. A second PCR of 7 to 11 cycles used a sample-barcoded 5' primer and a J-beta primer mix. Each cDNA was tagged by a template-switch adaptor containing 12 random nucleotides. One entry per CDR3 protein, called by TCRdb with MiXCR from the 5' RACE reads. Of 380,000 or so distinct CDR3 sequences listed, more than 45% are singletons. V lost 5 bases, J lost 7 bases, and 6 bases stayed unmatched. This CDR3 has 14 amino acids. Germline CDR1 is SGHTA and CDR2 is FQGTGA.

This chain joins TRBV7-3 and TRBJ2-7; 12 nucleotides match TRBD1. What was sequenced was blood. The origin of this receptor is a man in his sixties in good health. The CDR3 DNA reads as TGTGCCAGCAGCCCAGGGACAGGGGGCCGAGAGCAGTACTTC. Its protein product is CASSPGTGGREQYF.